This T cell receptor (beta chain) was observed in a study of cytomegalovirus exposure and HLA in healthy donors. CDR3 length equals 13 residues. The germline V gene has CDR1 SGHTA and CDR2 FQGTGA. V was trimmed by 5 bases and J by 3 bases, leaving 10 bases between them. The study ran its PCR with 60 Vbeta and 13 Jbeta primers. Profiled with immunoSEQ multiplex PCR; TCRdb holds only in-frame clones, not every one. The sample records 150,000 to 200,000 clones, under 80% being singletons. The source is a woman between 25 and 40 years old in good health and CMV-seropositive. The sample was PBMCs. The V call is TRBV7-3, the J call TRBJ1-2, with D possibly being TRBD1 (5 bases). DNA for the CDR3: TGTGCCAGCAGCGCAGAAGGGGACTATGGCTACACCTTC. Its translation: CASSAEGDYGYTF.